The 13 T cell receptor beta chains presented below share a single source sample, sequenced in a study of shared clonotypes between healthy human individuals. Sequencing used immunoSEQ multiplex PCR; TCRdb keeps in-frame clones, though not all of them. The table shows about 520,000 clones, with around four fifths occurring only once. Specimen: PBMCs. These receptors were obtained from a woman aged 40-49 years in good health. Some clones in this sample may be carry-over from other donors' samples.

This clone was observed a handful of times. J is TRBJ2-4 and V is TRBV4-1; 16 bases map to TRBD2. The CDR3 has 19 residues. Germline V gives CDR1 MGHRA, CDR2 YSYEKL. J was trimmed by 1 base and V by 1 base; bases with no gene match: 4. The CDR3 region is CASSQAGLAGGPAKNIQYF. The CDR3 nucleotides are TGCGCCAGCAGCCAAGCGGGACTAGCGGGAGGGCCCGCCAAAAACATTCAGTACTTC.

This clone has only one observation. The CDR3 nucleotides read TGTGCCAGCAGCTTAGGGGTCTCCTACGAGCAGTACTTC. This sequence encodes CASSLGVSYEQYF. The chain uses TRBV11-1 and TRBJ2-7; no clear D gene. Per the germline V gene, CDR1 is SGHAT and CDR2 is FQDESV (reference sequence). The CDR3 covers 13 residues. Trimming took 1 base from V and 0 from J, leaving 4 bases between them.

The chain is built from TRBV27 and TRBJ2-4; perhaps TRBD2 as D (6 bases). The CDR3 is 11 amino acids. CDR1 is MNHEY, CDR2 SMNVEV, per germline (reference sequence). Trimming removed 3 bases at V and 12 bases at J, with 9 bases between. CDR3 coding DNA: TGTGCCAGCAGTTTTTCGGGAGCTCAGTACTTC. Translation: CASSFSGAQYF.

This chain joins TRBV29-1 and TRBJ1-4; D may be TRBD1 (6 bases). The CDR3 spans 11 residues. V was cut by 6 bases and J by 7 bases, with 9 bases left in between. Per the germline V gene, CDR1 is SQVTM and CDR2 is ANQGSEA. The CDR3 region is CSVGGPEKLFF. The CDR3 DNA follows: TGCAGCGTGGGGGGCCCTGAAAAACTGTTTTTT.

This chain joins TRBV25-1 and TRBJ1-6; D possibly corresponds to TRBD1 (5 bases). Between the trimmed V and J ends, which lost 1 base and 7 bases, there was a span of 8 bases. Germline values: CDR1 MGHDK, CDR2 SYGVNS. The CDR3 consists of 14 residues. The CDR3 spells CASSESGHNSPLHF. In DNA form, the CDR3 reads TGTGCCAGCAGTGAATCCGGACACAATTCACCCCTCCACTTT.

In the case of this clone: Other DNA sequences in this sample translate to the same CDR3. The rearrangement uses TRBV11-2 and TRBJ2-5; D is undetermined. The germline CDR1 and CDR2 sequences are SGHAT and FQNNGV. The CDR3 length is 13 residues. V was cut by 1 base and J by 2 bases, with 5 bases left in between. The CDR3 is CASSLGLQETQYF. CDR3 nucleotide sequence: TGTGCCAGCAGCTTAGGACTTCAAGAGACCCAGTACTTC.

V usage is TRBV5-6 and J usage is TRBJ2-1; D not resolved. The germline V and J ends were trimmed by 6 bases and 1 base, with 11 bases remaining between them. Germline CDR1 is SGHDT and CDR2 is YYEEEE. The CDR3 has 14 residues. The DNA of the CDR3 is TGTGCCAGCATACTTGGTGGATCCTACAATGAGCAGTTCTTC. This gives the protein CASILGGSYNEQFF.

This sequence joins TRBV13 and TRBJ1-1; no firm D call. Germline assignment: CDR1 PRHDT and CDR2 FYEKMQ (reference sequence). This CDR3 contains 17 residues. V lost 5 bases to trimming and J lost 4 bases, with 23 bases between them. DNA of the CDR3: TGTGCCAGCAGCCGATCCCCCCAGGACGGACGGGGCACTGAAGCTTTCTTT. Translated, it gives CASSRSPQDGRGTEAFF. Full variable domain (missing parts from reference TRBV13 and TRBJ1-1): AAGVIQSPRHLIKEKRETATLKCYPIPRHDTVYWYQQGPGQDPQFLISFYEKMQSDKGSIPDRFSAQQFSDYHSELNMSSLELGDSALYFCASSRSPQDGRGTEAFFGQGTRLTVV.

The gene calls are TRBV2 and TRBJ1-5; D remains ambiguous. CDR3 length: 15 amino acids. Trimming cost V 7 bases and J 1 base, with 14 bases left between them. Germline CDR1 SNHLY, CDR2 FYNNEI. This chain's CDR3 is CASTVVLGSNQPQHF. The CDR3 region has the DNA TGTGCCAGCACCGTAGTTCTGGGGAGCAATCAGCCCCAGCATTTT.

The J gene is TRBJ1-4, the V gene TRBV6-1; perhaps TRBD1 as D (5 bases). CDR3 length equals 14 residues. The germline V gene has CDR1 MNHNS and CDR2 SASEGT. V was cut by 4 bases and J by 7 bases, with 13 bases left in between. The CDR3 region has the DNA TGTGCCAGCAGTGGTGGAGGGGAGGGTGAAAAACTGTTTTTT. Its protein is CASSGGGEGEKLFF.

CDR3 in DNA: TGTGCCAGCAGTTTCCTTTCGACAGGGGCCGGGGAGCTGTTTTTT. Translating it yields CASSFLSTGAGELFF. The chain links TRBV27 to TRBJ2-2, with TRBD1 matching over 8 bases. The ends lost 3 bases at V and 6 bases at J; junction bases unmatched: 6. The CDR3 loop spans 15 amino acids. Germline-derived CDR1 and CDR2 are MNHEY and SMNVEV (reference sequence).

V and J are TRBV7-9 and TRBJ2-3; 12 nucleotides align to TRBD1. Germline V CDR1 and CDR2: SEHNR, FQNEAQ (reference sequence). This CDR3 is built from 15 residues. V lost 6 bases, J lost 5 bases, and 6 bases stayed unmatched. The CDR3 protein is CASREGTGGGDTQYF. CDR3 DNA: TGTGCCAGCAGGGAGGGGACAGGGGGCGGAGATACGCAGTATTTT.

This chain joins TRBV9 and TRBJ2-3; 9 bases agree with TRBD2. V lost 1 base to trimming and J lost 4 bases; unmatched junction nucleotides: 4. CDR3 size: 15 residues. Looked up from germline, CDR1 is SGDLS and CDR2 is YYNGEE. This CDR3 is CASSVRGGRADTQYF. The CDR3, as DNA: TGTGCCAGCAGCGTACGAGGCGGGAGGGCAGATACGCAGTATTTT.